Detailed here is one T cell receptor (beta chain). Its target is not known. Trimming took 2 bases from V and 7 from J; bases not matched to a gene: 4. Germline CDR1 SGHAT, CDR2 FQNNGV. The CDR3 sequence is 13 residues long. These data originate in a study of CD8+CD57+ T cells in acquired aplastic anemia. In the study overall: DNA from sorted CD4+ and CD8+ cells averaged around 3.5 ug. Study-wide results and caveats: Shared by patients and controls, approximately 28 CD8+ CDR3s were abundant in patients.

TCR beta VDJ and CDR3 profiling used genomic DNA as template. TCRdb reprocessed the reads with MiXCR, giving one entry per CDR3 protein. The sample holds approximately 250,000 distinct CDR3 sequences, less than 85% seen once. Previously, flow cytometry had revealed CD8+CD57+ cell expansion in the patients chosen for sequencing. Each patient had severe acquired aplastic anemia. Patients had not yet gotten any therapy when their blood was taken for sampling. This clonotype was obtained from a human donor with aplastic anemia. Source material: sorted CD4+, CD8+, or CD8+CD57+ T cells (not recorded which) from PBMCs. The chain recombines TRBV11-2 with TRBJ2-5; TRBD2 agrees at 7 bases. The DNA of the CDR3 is TGTGCCAGCAGCTTAACGAAGCGGGGGACCCAGTACTTC. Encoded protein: CASSLTKRGTQYF.